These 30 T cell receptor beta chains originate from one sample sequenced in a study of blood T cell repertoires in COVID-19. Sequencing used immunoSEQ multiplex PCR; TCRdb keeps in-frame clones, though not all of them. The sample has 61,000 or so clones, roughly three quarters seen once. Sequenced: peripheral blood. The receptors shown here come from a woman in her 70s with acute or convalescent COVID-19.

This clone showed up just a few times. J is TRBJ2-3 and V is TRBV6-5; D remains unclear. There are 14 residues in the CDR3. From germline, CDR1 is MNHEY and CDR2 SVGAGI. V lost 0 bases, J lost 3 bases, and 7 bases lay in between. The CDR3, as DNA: TGTGCCAGCAGTTACTCGAGAACGACAGATACGCAGTATTTT. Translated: CASSYSRTTDTQYF.

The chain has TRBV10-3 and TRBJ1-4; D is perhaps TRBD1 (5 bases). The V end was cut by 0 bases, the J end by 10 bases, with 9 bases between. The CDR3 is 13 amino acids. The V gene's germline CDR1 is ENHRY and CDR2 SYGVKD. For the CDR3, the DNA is TGTGCCATCAGTGAGTCGACAGTCGGAAAACTGTTTTTT. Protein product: CAISESTVGKLFF.

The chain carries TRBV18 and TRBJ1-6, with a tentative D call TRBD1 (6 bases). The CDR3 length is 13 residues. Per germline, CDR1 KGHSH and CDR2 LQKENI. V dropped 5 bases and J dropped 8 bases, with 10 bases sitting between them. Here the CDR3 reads CASSENRDSPLHF. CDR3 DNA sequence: TGTGCCAGCTCAGAAAACAGGGATTCACCCCTCCACTTT.

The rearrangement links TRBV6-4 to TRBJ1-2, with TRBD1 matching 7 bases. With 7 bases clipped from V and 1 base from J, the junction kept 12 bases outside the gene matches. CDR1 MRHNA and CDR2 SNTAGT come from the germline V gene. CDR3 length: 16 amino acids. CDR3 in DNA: TGTGCCAGCATAACAGGGGAGATTGATATTAACTATGGCTACACCTTC. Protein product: CASITGEIDINYGYTF.

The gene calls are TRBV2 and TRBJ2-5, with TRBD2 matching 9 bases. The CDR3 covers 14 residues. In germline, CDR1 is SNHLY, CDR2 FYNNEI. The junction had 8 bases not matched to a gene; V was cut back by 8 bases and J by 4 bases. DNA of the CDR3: TGTGCCAGCCTGAAAGGACTAGCGATAGAGACCCAGTACTTC. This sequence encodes CASLKGLAIETQYF.

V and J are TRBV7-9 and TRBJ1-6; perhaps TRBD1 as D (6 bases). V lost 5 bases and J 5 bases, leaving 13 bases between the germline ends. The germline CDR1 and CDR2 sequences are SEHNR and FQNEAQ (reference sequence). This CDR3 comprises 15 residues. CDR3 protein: CASSRRSGDNSPLHF. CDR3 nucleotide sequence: TGTGCCAGCAGCCGACGGTCAGGGGATAATTCACCCCTCCACTTT.

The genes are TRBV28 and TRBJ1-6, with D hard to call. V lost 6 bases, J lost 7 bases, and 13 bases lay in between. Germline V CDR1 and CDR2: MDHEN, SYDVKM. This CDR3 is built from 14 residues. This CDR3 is CASRPRTGNSPLHF. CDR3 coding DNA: TGTGCCAGCAGACCGAGGACGGGAAATTCACCCCTCCACTTT.

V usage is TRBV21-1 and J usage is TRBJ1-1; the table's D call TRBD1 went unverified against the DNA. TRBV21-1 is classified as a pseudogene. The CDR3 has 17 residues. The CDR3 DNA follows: TGTGCCAGCAGTCTCCTTGGGGCCTCTTCCTTGAACACTGAAGCTTTCTTT. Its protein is CASSLLGASSLNTEAFF.

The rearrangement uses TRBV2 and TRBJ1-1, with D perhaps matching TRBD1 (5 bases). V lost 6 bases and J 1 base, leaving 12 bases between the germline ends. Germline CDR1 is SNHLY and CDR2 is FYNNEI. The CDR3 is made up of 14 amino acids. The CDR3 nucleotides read TGTGCCAGCAGAAATCAGGGCTCGAACACTGAAGCTTTCTTT. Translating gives CASRNQGSNTEAFF.

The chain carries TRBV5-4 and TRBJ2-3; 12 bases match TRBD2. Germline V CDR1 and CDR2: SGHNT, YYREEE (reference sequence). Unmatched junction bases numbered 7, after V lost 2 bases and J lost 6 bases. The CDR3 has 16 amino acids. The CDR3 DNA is TGTGCCAGCAGCTTTGGACTAGCGGGGACGTTGGATACGCAGTATTTT. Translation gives CASSFGLAGTLDTQYF.

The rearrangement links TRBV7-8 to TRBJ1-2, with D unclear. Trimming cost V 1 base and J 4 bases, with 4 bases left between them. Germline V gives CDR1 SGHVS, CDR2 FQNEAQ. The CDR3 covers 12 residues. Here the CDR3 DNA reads TGTGCCAGCAGCTTAGAACTCTATGGCTACACCTTC. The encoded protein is CASSLELYGYTF. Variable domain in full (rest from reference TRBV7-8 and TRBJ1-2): GAGVSQSPRYKVAKRGQDVALRCDPISGHVSLFWYQQALGQGPEFLTYFQNEAQLDKSGLPSDRFFAERPEGSVSTLKIQRTQQEDSAVYLCASSLELYGYTFGSGTRLTVV.

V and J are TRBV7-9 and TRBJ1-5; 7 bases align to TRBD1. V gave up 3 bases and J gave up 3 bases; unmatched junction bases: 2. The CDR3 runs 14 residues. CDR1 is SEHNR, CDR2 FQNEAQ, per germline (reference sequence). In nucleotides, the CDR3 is TGTGCCAGCAGCTTGGGACAGCTCAATCAGCCCCAGCATTTT. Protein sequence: CASSLGQLNQPQHF.

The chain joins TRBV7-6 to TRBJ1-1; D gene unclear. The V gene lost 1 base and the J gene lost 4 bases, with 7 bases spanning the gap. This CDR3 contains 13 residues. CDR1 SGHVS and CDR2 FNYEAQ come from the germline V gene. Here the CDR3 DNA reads TGTGCCAGCAGCTTAGGGGCTTCCACTGAAGCTTTCTTT. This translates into CASSLGASTEAFF. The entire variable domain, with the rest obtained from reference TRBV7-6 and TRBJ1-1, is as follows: GAGVSQSPRYKVTKRGQDVALRCDPISGHVSLYWYRQALGQGPEFLTYFNYEAQQDKSGLPNDRFSAERPEGSISTLTIQRTEQRDSAMYRCASSLGASTEAFFGQGTRLTVV.

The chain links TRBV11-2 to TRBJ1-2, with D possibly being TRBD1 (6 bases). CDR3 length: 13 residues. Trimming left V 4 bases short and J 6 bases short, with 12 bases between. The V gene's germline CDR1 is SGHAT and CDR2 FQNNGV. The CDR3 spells CASSSWTADGYTF. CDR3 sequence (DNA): TGTGCCAGCAGCTCTTGGACAGCCGATGGCTACACCTTC.

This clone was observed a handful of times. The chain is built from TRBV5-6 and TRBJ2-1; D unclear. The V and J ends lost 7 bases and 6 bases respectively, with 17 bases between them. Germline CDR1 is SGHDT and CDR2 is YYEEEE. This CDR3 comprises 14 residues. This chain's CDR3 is CASASGRVFNEQFF. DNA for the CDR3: TGTGCCAGCGCGTCTGGTCGGGTCTTCAATGAGCAGTTCTTC.

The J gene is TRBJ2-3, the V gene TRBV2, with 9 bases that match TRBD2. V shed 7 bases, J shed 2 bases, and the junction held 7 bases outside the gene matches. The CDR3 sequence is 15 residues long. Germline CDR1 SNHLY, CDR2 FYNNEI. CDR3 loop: CASMRLAVLTDTQYF. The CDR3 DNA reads TGTGCCAGCATGCGACTAGCGGTCCTCACAGATACGCAGTATTTT. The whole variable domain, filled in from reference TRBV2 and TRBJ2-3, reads EPEVTQTPSHQVTQMGQEVILRCVPISNHLYFYWYRQILGQKVEFLVSFYNNEISEKSEIFDDQFSVERPDGSNFTLKIRSTKLEDSAMYFCASMRLAVLTDTQYFGPGTRLTVL.

The CDR3 DNA reads TGTGCCAGCAGCGTAGGCGAGAGCACAGATACGCAGTATTTT. Its protein product is CASSVGESTDTQYF. The chain is built from TRBV9 and TRBJ2-3; no reliable D call. The CDR3 is 14 residues long. Germline V gives CDR1 SGDLS, CDR2 YYNGEE. The V end was cut by 0 bases, the J end by 0 bases, with 5 bases between.

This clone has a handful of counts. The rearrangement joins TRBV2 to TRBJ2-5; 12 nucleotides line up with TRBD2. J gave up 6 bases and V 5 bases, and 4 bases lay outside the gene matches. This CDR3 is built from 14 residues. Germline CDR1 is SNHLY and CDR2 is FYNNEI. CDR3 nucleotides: TGTGCCAGCAGTCGGACTAGCGGGGACAAGACCCAGTACTTC. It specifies CASSRTSGDKTQYF.

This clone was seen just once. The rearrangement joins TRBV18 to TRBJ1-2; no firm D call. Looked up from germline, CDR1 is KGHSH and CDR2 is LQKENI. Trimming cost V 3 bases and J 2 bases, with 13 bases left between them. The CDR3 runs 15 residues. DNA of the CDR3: TGTGCCAGCTCACCCAGTGGGCAGCTGAACTATGGCTACACCTTC. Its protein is CASSPSGQLNYGYTF.

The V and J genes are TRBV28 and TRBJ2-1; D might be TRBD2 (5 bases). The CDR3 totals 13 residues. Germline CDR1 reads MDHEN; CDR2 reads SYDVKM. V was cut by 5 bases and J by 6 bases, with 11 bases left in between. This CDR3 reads CASSTRGFNEQFF. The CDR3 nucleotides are TGTGCCAGCAGTACCCGGGGTTTCAATGAGCAGTTCTTC.

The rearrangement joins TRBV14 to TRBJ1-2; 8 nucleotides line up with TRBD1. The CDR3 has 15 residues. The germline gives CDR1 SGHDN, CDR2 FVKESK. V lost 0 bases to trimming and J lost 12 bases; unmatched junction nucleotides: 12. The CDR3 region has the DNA TGTGCCAGCAGCCAAGACTTCGACAGGGGAACTAGCGACACCTTC. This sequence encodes CASSQDFDRGTSDTF.

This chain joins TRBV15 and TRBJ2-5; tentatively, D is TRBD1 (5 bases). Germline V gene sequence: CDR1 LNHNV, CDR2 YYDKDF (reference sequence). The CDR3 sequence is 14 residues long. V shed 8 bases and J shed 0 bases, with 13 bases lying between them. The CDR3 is CATDTTGYQETQYF. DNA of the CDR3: TGTGCCACCGATACAACAGGTTACCAAGAGACCCAGTACTTC.

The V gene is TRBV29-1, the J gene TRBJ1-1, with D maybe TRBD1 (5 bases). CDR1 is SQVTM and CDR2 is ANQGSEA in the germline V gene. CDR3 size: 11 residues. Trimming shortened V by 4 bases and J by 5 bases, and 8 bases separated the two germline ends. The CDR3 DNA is TGCAGCGTTGTGGGGGGGACTGAAGCTTTCTTT. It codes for CSVVGGTEAFF.

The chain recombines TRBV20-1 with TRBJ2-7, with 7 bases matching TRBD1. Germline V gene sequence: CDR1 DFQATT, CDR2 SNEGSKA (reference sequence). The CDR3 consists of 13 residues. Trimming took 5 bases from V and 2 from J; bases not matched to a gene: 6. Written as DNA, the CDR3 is TGCAGTGCTGGTGAGACAGGGACCTACGAGCAGTACTTC. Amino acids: CSAGETGTYEQYF.

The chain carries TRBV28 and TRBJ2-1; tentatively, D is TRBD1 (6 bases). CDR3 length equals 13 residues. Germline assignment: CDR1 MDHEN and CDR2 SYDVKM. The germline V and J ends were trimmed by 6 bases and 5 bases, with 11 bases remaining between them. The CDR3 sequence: CASRQYRDNEQFF. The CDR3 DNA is TGTGCCAGCAGGCAATACAGGGACAATGAGCAGTTCTTC.

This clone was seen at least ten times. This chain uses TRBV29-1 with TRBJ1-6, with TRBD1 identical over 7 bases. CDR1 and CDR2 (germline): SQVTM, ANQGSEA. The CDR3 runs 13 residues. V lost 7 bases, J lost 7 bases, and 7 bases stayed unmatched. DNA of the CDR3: TGCAGCGCGTGGACAGGCGGGAATTCACCCCTCCACTTT. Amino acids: CSAWTGGNSPLHF.

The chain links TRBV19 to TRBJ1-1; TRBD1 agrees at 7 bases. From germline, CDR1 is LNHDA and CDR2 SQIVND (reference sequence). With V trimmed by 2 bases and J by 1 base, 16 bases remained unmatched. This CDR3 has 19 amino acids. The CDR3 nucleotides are TGTGCCAGTAGTATACGTTGGTGGGACAGCCCTCAGACGAACACTGAAGCTTTCTTT. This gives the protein CASSIRWWDSPQTNTEAFF. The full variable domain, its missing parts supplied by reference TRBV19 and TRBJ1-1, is DGGITQSPKYLFRKEGQNVTLSCEQNLNHDAMYWYRQDPGQGLRLIYYSQIVNDFQKGDIAEGYSVSREKKESFPLTVTSAQKNPTAFYLCASSIRWWDSPQTNTEAFFGQGTRLTVV.

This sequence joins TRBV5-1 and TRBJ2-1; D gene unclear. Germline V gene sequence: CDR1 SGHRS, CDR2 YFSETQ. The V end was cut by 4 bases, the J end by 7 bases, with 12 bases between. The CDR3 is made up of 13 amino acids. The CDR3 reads CASSPYPGNEQFF. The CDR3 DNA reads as TGCGCCAGCAGCCCCTACCCCGGGAATGAGCAGTTCTTC.

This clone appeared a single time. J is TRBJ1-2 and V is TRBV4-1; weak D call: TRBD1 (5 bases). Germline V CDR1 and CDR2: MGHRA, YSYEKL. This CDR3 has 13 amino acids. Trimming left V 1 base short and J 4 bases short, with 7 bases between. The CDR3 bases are TGCGCCAGCAGCCAAGGTGACAGCTATGGCTACACCTTC. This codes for CASSQGDSYGYTF.

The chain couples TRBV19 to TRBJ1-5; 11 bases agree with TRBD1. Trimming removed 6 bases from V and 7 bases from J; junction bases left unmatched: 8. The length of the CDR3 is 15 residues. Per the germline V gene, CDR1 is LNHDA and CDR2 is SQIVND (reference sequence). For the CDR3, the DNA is TGTGCCAGTAGGGACAGGGGGCCTATAAGGCAGCCCCAGCATTTT. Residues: CASRDRGPIRQPQHF.